This T cell receptor (beta chain) was obtained from a study of early T cells in non-severe SARS-CoV-2 infection (dated by TCRdb to about 2021). Context from the whole study: Because TCR sequencing relied on bulk RNA taken from unsorted whole blood, pairing of alpha and beta chains was not possible.

Based on the germline V gene, the CDR1 and CDR2 sequences are SGHNT and YENEEA. The germline V end is reduced by 4 bases and the J end by 3 bases; junction bases left unmatched: 7. The CDR3 runs 17 residues from the cysteine to the phenylalanine. Only the CDR3 portion is preserved as DNA: 51 bases, with reading frame beginning at the first base. A case-control design nested within a healthcare worker cohort in London, UK, was used, with weekly nasopharyngeal swab PCR tests and blood sampling performed. Between 23 and 31 March 2020, the week of the UK lockdown, healthcare workers were enrolled and then followed up weekly for as long as 16 weeks. Preparation of the library involved 5' RACE. Reads for this sample came from a NextSeq 500. To correct for sequencing error and PCR bias, the TCR library protocol tagged individual cDNA molecules with unique molecular identifiers. Both TCR alpha and beta chains were sequenced, and tight co-correlation was observed between alpha and beta sequence abundances in each sample. The original methods were these. Decombinator V4 was used to annotate the V gene, J gene and CDR3 of the TCR sequences. TCRs were defined as expanded if a significant change between any two time points was detected under a Poisson model with p below 0.0001. TCR abundances were normalised to the total number of TCRs sequenced per sample and expressed as counts per million. MAIT TCRs were defined by TRAV1-2 paired with TRAJ12, TRAJ20 or TRAJ33, and iNKT TCRs by TRAV10 paired with TRAJ18. A search of VDJdb, accessed on 1 November 2021, was run for TCRs annotated to CMV, EBV and SARS-CoV-2, with TCRs annotated for multiple antigens excluded. The raw public reads went through TCRdb reprocessing: fastp at Q25, MiXCR clone calling, in-frame beta chains kept. Each entry is one CDR3 protein sequence, shown with its most common DNA and genes. In this record, the V and J calls reflect TCRdb's handling and not the investigators' own analysis. For this sample there are fewer than 30,000 distinct CDR3 sequences; less than 10% appear just once. The ten top clones hold approximately 14% of the sample.

On this clonotype: Its antigen is not yet known. Nothing much larger sits one base from this clone, and base qualities are not available.

Broader findings and caveats from the paper: VDJdb matching was skewed toward anti-spike CD8 responses and likely underestimated virus-specific expansions by missing private and CD4 specificities.

The TCR was taken from an adult who was a healthcare worker with PCR-confirmed SARS-CoV-2 infection or an uninfected control (not recorded which). Recombination joined TRBV11-3 with TRBJ2-1; 12 bases in the junction line up with TRBD2. Sequencing input: whole blood. The CDR3 here reads CASSSPLAGGSYNEQFF. The DNA sequence is TGTGCCAGCAGCTCACCCCTAGCGGGGGGGAGCTACAATGAGCAGTTCTTC. When the CDR3 is completed using the reference TRBV11-3 and TRBJ2-1 genes on either side, the full variable domain is EAGVVQSPRYKIIEKKQPVAFWCNPISGHNTLYWYLQNLGQGPELLIRYENEEAVDDSQLPKDRFSAERLKGVDSTLKIQPAELGDSAVYLCASSSPLAGGSYNEQFFGPGTRLTVL.